This T cell receptor beta chain was sequenced during a study of identical twins. Germline loops: CDR1 SGHDN, CDR2 FVKESK. The CDR3 has 13 residues. With 1 base removed from V and 8 bases from J, the gap between germline ends came to 8 bases. This clonotype was found many times. What it binds is not known. Study-wide points: Among out-of-frame alpha sequences shared by twins, low generation probability occurred in excess. With abundant cord blood beta clonotypes, insertions were fewer; memory repertoires showed no such pattern.

TCRdb processed the 5' RACE reads anew with MiXCR; each CDR3 protein has one entry. The sample includes hundreds of thousands of distinct CDR3 sequences, more than 9% of them seen just once. This sample also appeared in a second study, on yellow fever vaccine responses in identical twins.

Sequenced sample: PBMCs. The V and J genes are TRBV14 and TRBJ2-2; D is perhaps TRBD1 or TRBD2 (5 bases each). This clonotype was sampled from a woman under 30 in good health. The CDR3 sequence: CASSQVGAGELFF. CDR3 nucleotides: TGTGCCAGCAGCCAAGTCGGGGCGGGGGAGCTGTTTTTT.